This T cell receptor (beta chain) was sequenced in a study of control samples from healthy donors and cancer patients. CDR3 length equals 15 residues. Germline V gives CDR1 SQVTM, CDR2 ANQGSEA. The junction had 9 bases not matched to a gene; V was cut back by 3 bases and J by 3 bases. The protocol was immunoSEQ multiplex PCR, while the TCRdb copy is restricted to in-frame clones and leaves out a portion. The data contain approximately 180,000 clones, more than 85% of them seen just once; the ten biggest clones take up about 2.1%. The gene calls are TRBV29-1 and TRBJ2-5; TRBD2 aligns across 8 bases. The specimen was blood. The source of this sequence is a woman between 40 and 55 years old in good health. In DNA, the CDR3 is TGCAGCGTTGAGGGTAGTAGCGGGGCGGAAGAGACCCAGTACTTC. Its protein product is CSVEGSSGAEETQYF.